This TCR beta chain is drawn from a study of OX40 agonist ivuxolimab in advanced cancers. Looking at the study overall: Ivuxolimab was an agonistic, fully human IgG2 monoclonal antibody directed against OX40 (CD134), a costimulatory receptor. Patients were allowed to have had prior anti-PD-1, anti-PD-L1 or anti-CTLA-4 therapy, and 40% to 45% of the dose-escalation patients had previously received checkpoint inhibitors. The point of sequencing TCRbeta in the periphery was to test whether ivuxolimab changed TCR sequence diversity and drove clonal T-cell expansion. The monotherapy dose-escalation portion (N ≈ 57 patients) of the phase I ivuxolimab trial is reported in the paper. Partial responses were achieved by three dose-escalation patients, of whom one had hepatocellular carcinoma and two had cutaneous melanoma. Intravenous ivuxolimab was administered to patients every 2 weeks at six dose levels: 0.01, 0.1, 0.3, 1.5, 3 and 10 mg/kg. Of the approximately 50 dose-escalation patients, hepatocellular carcinoma was present in 19, melanoma in approximately 15, renal cell carcinoma in 9 and head and neck cancer in 9. The dose-escalation cohort was roughly 87% male with a mean age of approximately 60 years, ranging from 23 to 79.

Points the paper makes about the study in general: On average, CD8+ T cells showed more expanded clones than CD4+ T cells after ivuxolimab. Low levels of normalized T-cell clonal expansion were also shown by some nonresponding patients. At doses of 0.1 to 3.0 mg/kg, clonal expansion of both CD4+ and CD8+ T cells in blood was seen between baseline and week 6. In partial responders in the 0.1-3.0 mg/kg groups, normalized peripheral clonal expansion was found to be among the lowest, especially among CD8+ T cells. The antigen specificity of the peripheral T cells that underwent clonal expansion was not determined.

To sequence the TCRbeta CDR3 region, genomic DNA was isolated from the sorted cells. The immunoSEQ Assay was used for sequencing of TCRbeta CDR3 regions. Entries here come from immuneACCESS through TCRdb and include only in-frame sequences with V and J called. Some clones fail to appear in such tables; in the studies checked, an unresolved V gene covers under half of the shortfall, and the cause of the remainder is unknown. Within this sample are about 110,000 clones, with about 91% of them counted one time only. The ten top clones hold roughly 0.61% of the sample. The germline V gene sets CDR1 to KGHSH and CDR2 to LQKENI. Counted from cysteine to phenylalanine, this CDR3 has 13 amino acids. Only the CDR3 DNA is retained, 39 bases long and in frame from the first base. Deletion took 3 bases off V and 5 bases off J, with a span of 11 bases between the germline ends. This clone was observed once. Its binding antigen is unknown. The record has no base qualities; no much larger clone is one base away.

The trial excluded patients who had a history of autoimmune disease or were on systemic immunosuppression. Peripheral blood for TCR sequencing was collected from all dose cohorts at baseline, on cycle 4 day 1, and on cycle 7 day 1. Samples came from an open-label, multicenter, first-in-human phase I dose-escalation trial of ivuxolimab. Adults with locally advanced or metastatic melanoma, renal cell, hepatocellular, or head and neck squamous cell carcinoma were enrolled in the trial. Before TCR sequencing, CD4+ T cells and CD8+ T cells from peripheral blood were sorted into separate populations. The sample in question was CD4+ or CD8+ T cells sorted from blood, obtained in a trial of the OX40 agonist ivuxolimab. The rearranged chain carries TRBV18 and TRBJ2-7; confidence is insufficient to name the D gene. The origin of this receptor is an adult with an advanced solid tumor such as melanoma, head and neck, liver or kidney cancer. The CDR3 reads CASSPPSEDEQYF. The DNA reads as follows: TGTGCCAGCTCACCTCCGTCCGAGGACGAGCAGTACTTC.